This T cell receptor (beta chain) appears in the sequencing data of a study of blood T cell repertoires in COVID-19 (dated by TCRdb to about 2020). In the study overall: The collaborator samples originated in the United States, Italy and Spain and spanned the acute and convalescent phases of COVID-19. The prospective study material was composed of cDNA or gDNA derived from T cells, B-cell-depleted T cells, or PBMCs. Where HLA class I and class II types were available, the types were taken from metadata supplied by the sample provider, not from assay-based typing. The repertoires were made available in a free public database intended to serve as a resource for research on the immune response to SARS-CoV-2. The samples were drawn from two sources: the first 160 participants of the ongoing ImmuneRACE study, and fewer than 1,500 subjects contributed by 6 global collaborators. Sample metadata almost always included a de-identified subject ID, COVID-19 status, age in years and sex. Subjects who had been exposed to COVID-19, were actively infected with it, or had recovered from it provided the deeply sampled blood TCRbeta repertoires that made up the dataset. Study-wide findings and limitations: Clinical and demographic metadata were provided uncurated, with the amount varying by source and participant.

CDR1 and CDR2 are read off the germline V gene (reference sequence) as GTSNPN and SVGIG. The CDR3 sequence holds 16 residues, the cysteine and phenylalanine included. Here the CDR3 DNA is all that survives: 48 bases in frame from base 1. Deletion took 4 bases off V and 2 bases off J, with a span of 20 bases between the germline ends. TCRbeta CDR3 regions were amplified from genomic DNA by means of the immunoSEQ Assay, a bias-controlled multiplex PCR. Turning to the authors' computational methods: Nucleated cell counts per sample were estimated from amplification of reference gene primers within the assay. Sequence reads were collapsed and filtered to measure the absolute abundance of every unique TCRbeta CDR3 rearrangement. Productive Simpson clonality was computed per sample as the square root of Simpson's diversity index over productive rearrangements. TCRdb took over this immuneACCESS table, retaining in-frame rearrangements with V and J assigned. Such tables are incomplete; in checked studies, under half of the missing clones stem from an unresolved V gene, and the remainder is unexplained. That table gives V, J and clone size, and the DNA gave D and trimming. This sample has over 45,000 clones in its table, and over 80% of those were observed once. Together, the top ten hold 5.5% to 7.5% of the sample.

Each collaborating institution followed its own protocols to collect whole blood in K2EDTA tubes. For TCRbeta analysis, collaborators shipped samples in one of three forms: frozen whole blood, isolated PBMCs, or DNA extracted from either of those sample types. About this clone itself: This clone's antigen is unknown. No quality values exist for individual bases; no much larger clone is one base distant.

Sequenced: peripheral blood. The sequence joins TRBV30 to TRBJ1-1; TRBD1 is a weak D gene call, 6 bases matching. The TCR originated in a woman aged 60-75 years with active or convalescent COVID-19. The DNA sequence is TGTGCCTGGATAGGGGAGGGAGGGACAACTAACACTGAAGCTTTCTTT. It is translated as CAWIGEGGTTNTEAFF.